Given below is one T cell receptor (beta chain) in context. Its antigen remains unidentified. The germline V and J ends were trimmed by 7 bases and 2 bases, with 22 bases remaining between them. The V gene's germline CDR1 is MDHEN and CDR2 SYDVKM. The CDR3 spans 17 residues. This PCR relied on a set of 60 Vbeta primers and 13 Jbeta primers. Clones were read by immunoSEQ multiplex PCR, and TCRdb kept only the in-frame ones, dropping some. The sample has 160,000 or so clones; approximately 80% are singletons. This specimen comes from a study of cytomegalovirus exposure and HLA in healthy donors. Study outcomes and limitations: Excluded were some V segments that proved indistinguishable, including TRBV6-2 and TRBV6-3. Later analysis demonstrated an association between a missense DCLRE1C variant and TCR beta V- and J-gene trimming. For most TCR beta V segments, an earlier analysis put the productive rate at about 87% or about 30% of the time. What a later analysis showed was that several of the most significant clusters appeared linked to common viral pathogens.

This sequence joins TRBV28 and TRBJ2-3; D call uncertain. The clonotype comes from a woman aged 45-65 years in good health and CMV-seronegative. Sequenced sample: PBMCs. CDR3 amino acids: CASTPPQTSSPTDTQYF. DNA of the CDR3: TGTGCCAGCACCCCCCCGCAGACTTCTTCCCCCACAGATACGCAGTATTTT.